Detailed here is one T cell receptor beta chain. This specimen belongs to a study of blood T cell repertoires in COVID-19. Across the study: Sites in the United States, Italy and Spain provided acute and convalescent COVID-19 samples. Nucleic acid was either cDNA or gDNA, and it came from T cells, B-cell-depleted T cells, or PBMCs.

The CDR3 loop spans 14 amino acids. V was clipped by 0 bases and J by 6 bases, with 11 bases between them. The germline CDR1 and CDR2 sequences are LGHNA and YSLEER. As handled by the study authors: It was from reference gene primer amplification that nucleated cell counts were estimated. Data came from immunoSEQ multiplex PCR; TCRdb stores just in-frame clones and leaves some out. For V, J and clone size, that table is used; D and trimming come from the DNA. The data show fewer than 200,000 clones, roughly nine tenths seen once. This chain links TRBV4-3 with TRBJ1-2; no firm D call. The sequencing sample was made of peripheral blood. The source of this sequence is a man aged 65 to 79 with active or convalescent COVID-19. The CDR3 bases are TGCGCCAGCAGCCAAGATCTGAGGTTAGATGGCTACACCTTC. Protein product: CASSQDLRLDGYTF.